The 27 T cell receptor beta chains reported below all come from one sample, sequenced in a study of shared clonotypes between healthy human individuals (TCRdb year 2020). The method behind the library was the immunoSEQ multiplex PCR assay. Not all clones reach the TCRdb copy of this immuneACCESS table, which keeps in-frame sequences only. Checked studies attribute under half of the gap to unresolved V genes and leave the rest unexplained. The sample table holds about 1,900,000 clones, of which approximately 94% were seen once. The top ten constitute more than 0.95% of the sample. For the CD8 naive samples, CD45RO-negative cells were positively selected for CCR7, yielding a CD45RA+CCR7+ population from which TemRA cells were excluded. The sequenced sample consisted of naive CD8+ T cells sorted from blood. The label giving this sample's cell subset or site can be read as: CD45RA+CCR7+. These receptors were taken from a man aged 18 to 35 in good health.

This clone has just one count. CDR3 in DNA: TGTGCCAGTAGTATTTCGATCGGGGAGACCCAGTACTTC. This codes for CASSISIGETQYF. The rearrangement joins TRBV19 to TRBJ2-5; D call uncertain. There are 13 residues in the CDR3. Germline CDR1 reads LNHDA; CDR2 reads SQIVND (reference sequence). V lost 3 bases and J 5 bases, leaving 10 bases between the germline ends.

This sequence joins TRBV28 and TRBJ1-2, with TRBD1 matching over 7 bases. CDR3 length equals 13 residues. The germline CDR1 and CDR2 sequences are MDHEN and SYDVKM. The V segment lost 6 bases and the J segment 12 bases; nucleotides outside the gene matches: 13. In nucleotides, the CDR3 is TGTGCCAGCAGCCCGGACAGGTGGCTTGTGGACACCTTC. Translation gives CASSPDRWLVDTF.

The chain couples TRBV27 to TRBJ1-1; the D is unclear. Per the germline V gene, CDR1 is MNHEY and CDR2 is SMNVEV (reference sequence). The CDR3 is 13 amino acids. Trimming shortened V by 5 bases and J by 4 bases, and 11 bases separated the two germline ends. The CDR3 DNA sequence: TGTGCCAGCAGTCGGGGTTGGGGCACTGAAGCTTTCTTT. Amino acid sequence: CASSRGWGTEAFF.

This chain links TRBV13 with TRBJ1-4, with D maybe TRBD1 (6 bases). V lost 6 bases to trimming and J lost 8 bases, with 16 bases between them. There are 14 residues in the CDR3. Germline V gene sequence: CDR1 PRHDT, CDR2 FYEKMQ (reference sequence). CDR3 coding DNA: TGTGCCAGCAGTAAACCAGGGGTTATAGAAAAACTGTTTTTT. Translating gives CASSKPGVIEKLFF.

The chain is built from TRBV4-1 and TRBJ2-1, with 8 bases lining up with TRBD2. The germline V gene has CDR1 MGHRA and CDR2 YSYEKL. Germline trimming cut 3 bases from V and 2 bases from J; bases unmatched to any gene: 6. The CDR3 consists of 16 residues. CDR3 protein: CASSHGPGLAYNEQFF. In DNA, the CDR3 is TGCGCCAGCAGCCACGGACCGGGACTAGCCTACAATGAGCAGTTCTTC.

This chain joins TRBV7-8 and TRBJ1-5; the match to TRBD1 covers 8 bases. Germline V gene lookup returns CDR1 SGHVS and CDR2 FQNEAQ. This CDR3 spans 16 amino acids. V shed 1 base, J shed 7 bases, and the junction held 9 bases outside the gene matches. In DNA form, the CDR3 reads TGTGCCAGCAGCTTAGGGGGTGGACAGGGCGGCCAGCCCCAGCATTTT. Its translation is CASSLGGGQGGQPQHF.

Here the CDR3 reads CASSTRPTSYNEQFF. The CDR3 DNA reads as TGTGCCAGCAGTACTCGGCCAACCTCCTACAATGAGCAGTTCTTC. V gene TRBV6-5 combines with J gene TRBJ2-1; D call uncertain. CDR1 MNHEY and CDR2 SVGAGI come from the germline V gene. This CDR3 is built from 15 residues. The germline V and J ends were trimmed by 5 bases and 0 bases, with 11 bases remaining between them.

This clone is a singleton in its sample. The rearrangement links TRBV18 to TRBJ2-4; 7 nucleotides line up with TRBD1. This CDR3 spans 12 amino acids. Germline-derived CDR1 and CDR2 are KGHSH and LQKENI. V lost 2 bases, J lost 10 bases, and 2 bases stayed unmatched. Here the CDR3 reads CASSPGTAIQYF. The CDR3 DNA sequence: TGTGCCAGCTCACCAGGGACAGCTATTCAGTACTTC. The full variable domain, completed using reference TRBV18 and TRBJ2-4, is NAGVMQNPRHLVRRRGQEARLRCSPMKGHSHVYWYRQLPEEGLKFMVYLQKENIIDESGMPKERFSAEFPKEGPSILRIQQVVRGDSAAYFCASSPGTAIQYFGAGTRLSVL.

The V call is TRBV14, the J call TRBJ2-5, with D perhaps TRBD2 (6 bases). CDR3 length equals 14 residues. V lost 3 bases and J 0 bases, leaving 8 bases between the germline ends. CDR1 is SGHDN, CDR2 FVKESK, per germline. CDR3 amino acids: CASSQGTYQETQYF. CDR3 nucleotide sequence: TGTGCCAGCAGCCAGGGGACTTACCAAGAGACCCAGTACTTC.

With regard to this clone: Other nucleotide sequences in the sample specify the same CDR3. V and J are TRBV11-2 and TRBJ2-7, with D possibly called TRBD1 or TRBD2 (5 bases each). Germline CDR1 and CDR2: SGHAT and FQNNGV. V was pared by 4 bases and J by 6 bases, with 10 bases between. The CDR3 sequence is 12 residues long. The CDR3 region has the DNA TGTGCCAGCAGCTCGGGACGAGTCGAGCAGTACTTC. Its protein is CASSSGRVEQYF.

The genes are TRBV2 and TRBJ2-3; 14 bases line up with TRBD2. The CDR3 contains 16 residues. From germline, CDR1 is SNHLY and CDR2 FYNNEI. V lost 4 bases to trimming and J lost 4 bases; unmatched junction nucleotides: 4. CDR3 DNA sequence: TGTGCCAGCAGTGCCGGGACTAGCGGGAGCTCAGATACGCAGTATTTT. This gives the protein CASSAGTSGSSDTQYF.

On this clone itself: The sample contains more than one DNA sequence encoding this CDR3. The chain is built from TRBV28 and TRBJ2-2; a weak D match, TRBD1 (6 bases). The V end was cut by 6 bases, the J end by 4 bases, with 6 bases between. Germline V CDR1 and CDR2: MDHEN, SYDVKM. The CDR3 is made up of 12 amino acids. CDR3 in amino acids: CASSRGTGELFF. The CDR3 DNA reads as TGTGCCAGCAGCAGGGGCACCGGGGAGCTGTTTTTT.

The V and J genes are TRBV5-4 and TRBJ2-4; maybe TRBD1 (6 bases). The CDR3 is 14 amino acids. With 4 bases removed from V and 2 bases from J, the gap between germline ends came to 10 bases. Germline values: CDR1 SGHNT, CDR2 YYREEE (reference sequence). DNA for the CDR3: TGTGCCAGCAGCCAACAGGGCACCAAAAACATTCAGTACTTC. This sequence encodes CASSQQGTKNIQYF.

In DNA, the CDR3 is TGTGCCAGTAGTTTTAGCGGGAGTACCTACGAGCAGTACTTC. Amino acid sequence: CASSFSGSTYEQYF. The chain carries TRBV19 and TRBJ2-7, with 9 bases that match TRBD2. The CDR3 length is 14 residues. J gave up 2 bases and V 5 bases, and 4 bases lay outside the gene matches. CDR1 LNHDA and CDR2 SQIVND come from the germline V gene (reference sequence).

CDR3 coding DNA: TGTGCCAGCAGCTGGACAGGGAGGGAGCAGTACTTC. Protein product: CASSWTGREQYF. This chain joins TRBV7-9 and TRBJ2-7, with 8 bases lining up with TRBD1. This CDR3 comprises 12 residues. The trim removed 4 bases at V and 7 bases at J, leaving 3 bases unmatched. Germline V gives CDR1 SEHNR, CDR2 FQNEAQ (reference sequence).

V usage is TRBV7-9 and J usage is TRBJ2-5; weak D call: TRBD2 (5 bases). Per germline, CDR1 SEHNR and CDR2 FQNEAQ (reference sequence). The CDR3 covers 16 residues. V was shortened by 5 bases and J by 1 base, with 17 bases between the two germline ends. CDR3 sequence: CASSPPSDWSQETQYF. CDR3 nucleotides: TGTGCCAGCAGCCCACCCTCGGACTGGTCCCAAGAGACCCAGTACTTC.

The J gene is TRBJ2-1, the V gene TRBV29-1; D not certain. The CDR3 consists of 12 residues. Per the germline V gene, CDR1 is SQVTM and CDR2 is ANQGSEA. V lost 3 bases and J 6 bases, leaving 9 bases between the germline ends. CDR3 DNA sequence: TGCAGCGTTGAGGCCGTGTCCAATGAGCAGTTCTTC. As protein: CSVEAVSNEQFF.

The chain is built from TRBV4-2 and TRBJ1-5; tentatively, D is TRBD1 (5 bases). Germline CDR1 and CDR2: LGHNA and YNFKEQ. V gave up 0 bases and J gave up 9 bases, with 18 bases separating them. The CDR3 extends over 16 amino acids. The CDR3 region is CASSQDGAFDQWPQHF. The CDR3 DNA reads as TGTGCCAGCAGCCAAGACGGGGCATTTGATCAATGGCCCCAGCATTTT.

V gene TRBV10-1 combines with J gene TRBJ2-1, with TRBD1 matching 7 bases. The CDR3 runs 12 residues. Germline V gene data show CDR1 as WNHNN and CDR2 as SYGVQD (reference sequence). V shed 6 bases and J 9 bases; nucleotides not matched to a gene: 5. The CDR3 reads CASSGTAREQFF. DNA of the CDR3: TGCGCCAGCAGCGGGACAGCGCGTGAGCAGTTCTTC.

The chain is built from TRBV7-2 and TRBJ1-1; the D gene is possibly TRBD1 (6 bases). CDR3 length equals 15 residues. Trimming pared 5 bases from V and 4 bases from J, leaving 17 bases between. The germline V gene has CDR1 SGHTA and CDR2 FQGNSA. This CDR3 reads CASSRYRDLTTEAFF. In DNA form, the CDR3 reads TGTGCCAGCAGCCGTTACAGGGATTTGACCACTGAAGCTTTCTTT.

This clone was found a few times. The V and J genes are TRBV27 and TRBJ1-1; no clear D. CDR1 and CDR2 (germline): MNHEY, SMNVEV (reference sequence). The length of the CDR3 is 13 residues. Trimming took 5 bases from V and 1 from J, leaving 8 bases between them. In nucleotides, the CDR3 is TGTGCCAGCAGTGAGGCCGGGAACACTGAAGCTTTCTTT. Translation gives CASSEAGNTEAFF.

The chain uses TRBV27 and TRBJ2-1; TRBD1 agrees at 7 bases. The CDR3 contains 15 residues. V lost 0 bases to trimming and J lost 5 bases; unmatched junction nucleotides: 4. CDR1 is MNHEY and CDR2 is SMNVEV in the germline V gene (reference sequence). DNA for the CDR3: TGTGCCAGCAGTTTATCTACAGGGGCTGACAATGAGCAGTTCTTC. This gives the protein CASSLSTGADNEQFF.

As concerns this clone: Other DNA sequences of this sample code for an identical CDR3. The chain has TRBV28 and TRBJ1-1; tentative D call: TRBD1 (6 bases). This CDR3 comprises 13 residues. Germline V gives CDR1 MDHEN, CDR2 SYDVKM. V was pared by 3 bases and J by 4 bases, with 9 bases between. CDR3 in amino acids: CASSFLGGTEAFF. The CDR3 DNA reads TGTGCCAGCAGTTTTTTAGGGGGCACTGAAGCTTTCTTT.

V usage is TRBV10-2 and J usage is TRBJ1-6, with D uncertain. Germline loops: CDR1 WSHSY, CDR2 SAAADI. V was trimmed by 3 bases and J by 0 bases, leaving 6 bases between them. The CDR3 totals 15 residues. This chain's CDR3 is CASSDVSSYNSPLHF. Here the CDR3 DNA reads TGCGCCAGCAGTGACGTGAGCTCCTATAATTCACCCCTCCACTTT.

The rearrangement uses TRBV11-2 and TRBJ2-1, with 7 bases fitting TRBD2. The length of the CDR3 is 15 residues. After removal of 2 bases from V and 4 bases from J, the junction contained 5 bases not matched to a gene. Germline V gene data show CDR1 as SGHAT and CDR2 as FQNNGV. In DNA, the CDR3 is TGTGCCAGCAGCTTAAAGCGGGACCCATACAATGAGCAGTTCTTC. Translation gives CASSLKRDPYNEQFF.

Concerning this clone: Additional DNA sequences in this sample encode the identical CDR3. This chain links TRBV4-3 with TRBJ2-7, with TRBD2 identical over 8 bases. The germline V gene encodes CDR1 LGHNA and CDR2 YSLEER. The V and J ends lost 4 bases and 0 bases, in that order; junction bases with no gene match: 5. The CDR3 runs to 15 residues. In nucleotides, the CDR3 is TGCGCCAGCAGCCCCTCGGGGGGGAGCTCCTACGAGCAGTACTTC. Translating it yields CASSPSGGSSYEQYF.

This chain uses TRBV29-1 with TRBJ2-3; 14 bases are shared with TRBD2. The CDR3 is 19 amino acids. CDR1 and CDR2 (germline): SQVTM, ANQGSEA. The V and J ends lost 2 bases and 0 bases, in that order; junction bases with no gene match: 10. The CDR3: CSVEKGETSGRASTDTQYF. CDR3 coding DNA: TGCAGCGTTGAAAAGGGAGAGACTAGCGGGAGGGCAAGCACAGATACGCAGTATTTT.